This entry describes one T cell receptor beta chain. This clonotype was counted at least ten times. The specificity of this receptor is unknown. Per-base qualities were not stored, and no clone one base away is much larger. The record originates from a study of regulatory T cells in long-lasting Graves disease (dated by TCRdb to 2020 to 2022). Looking at the study overall: In the newly diagnosed Graves' disease group, patients had been taking antithyroid drugs for less than 3 months. This study used TCR sequencing and RNA sequencing of peripheral blood to compare persistent Graves' disease patients against newly diagnosed Graves' disease patients. The study was registered as a clinical trial and conducted in China. A total of roughly 35 samples underwent TCR sequencing: around 13 from persistent and roughly 20 from newly diagnosed Graves' disease patients.

Reading the germline V gene (reference sequence) gives CDR1 MNHEY and CDR2 SMNVEV. CDR3 length: 13 amino acids, cysteine to phenylalanine. Just CDR3 DNA is preserved here, 39 bases in frame from base 1. V loses 8 bases at its end and J loses 2 bases; junction bases beyond the gene matches: 5. Reading the label with the study, this specimen's time point is: newly diagnosed GD, antithyroid drugs for less than 3 months. For both TCR sequencing and RNA sequencing, RNA was extracted from PBMCs in TRIzol. The diagnosis of Graves' disease was made according to American Thyroid Association guidelines. Patients were recruited from an endocrinology department in Xi'an, China. Each patient gave 7 to 9.5 milliliters of peripheral blood, collected in an EDTA anticoagulant tube. PBMCs were isolated by Ficoll Paque Plus density gradient separation without further T cell sorting. RNA quality was checked with an Agilent 2100 Bioanalyzer and agarose gel, and concentration with a NanoDrop 2000.

Libraries came from multiplex PCR. TCRdb records Illumina HiSeq 4000 as the sequencer. To build TCR beta libraries, CDR3 regions were amplified by Arm-PCR using iRepertoire HTBI primers. Before sequencing, the PCR products underwent gel purification. On the study's bioinformatics: Gene usage analysis of CDR3 amino acid clonotypes used the approximately 56 TRBV and 14 TRBJ segments found across samples. COPE and FqMerger were used to merge filtered high-quality paired reads into contigs. BLAST was used to align contigs to the IMGT TRBV, TRBD and TRBJ reference genes, and CDR3 was defined following IMGT. Highly expanded clones were defined as clonotypes with a frequency above 0.1%. Repertoire diversity was measured by Shannon entropy, and V-J evenness by the Gini coefficient. Public clonotypes were defined as clonotypes shared by more than one individual. TCRdb reprocessing: public reads trimmed at Q25 with fastp, clones called with MiXCR, in-frame beta chains kept. When rows share a CDR3 protein, they turn into one entry using the most common DNA and genes. These V and J calls derive from TCRdb rather than the authors' analysis. The sample table records roughly 500,000 distinct CDR3 sequences; approximately 12% of these occur just once. The ten largest clones add up to approximately 9.6% of the sample.

Overall study results and their limits: Compared with newly diagnosed patients, patients with persistent Graves' disease had lower TCR Shannon entropy and fewer highly expanded clones, which suggests clonal expansion. Persistent disease showed preferential use of TRBV28, TRBJ1-2 and TRBJ2-5, whereas newly diagnosed disease favored TRBV20-1 and TRBJ2-1. The small sample size was acknowledged by the authors as a limitation that may reduce accuracy. The study examined only peripheral blood because the primary lesion, thyroid tissue, could not be accessed. More public clonotypes were shared among persistent patients (over 2,500) than among newly diagnosed patients (more than 950). Sequencing and analysis were limited to the TCR beta chain.

Another study also made use of these data, one on T cells in Graves' hyperthyroidism and ophthalmopathy. The second study also describes: A patient counted as having stable Graves' hyperthyroidism if no progression to ophthalmopathy occurred over 18 months of follow-up. Hyperthyroidism patients were newly diagnosed, had a disease duration of under 2 months, and were aged 18 to 65 years. Patients with uncontrolled infections, other autoimmune diseases, pregnancy or lactation were excluded. Diagnoses were based on clinical symptoms, serum thyroxine and TRAb, thyroid ultrasound and orbital computed tomography. The first round of RT-PCR for the TCR CDR3 was performed with the HTBI primer set and the Qiagen OneStep RT-PCR kit. Most expanded thyroid clonotypes (frequency above 0.001) were also found in blood, which suggests that blood repertoires may mirror thyroid immune responses. Ophthalmopathy was separated from stable hyperthyroidism by a 13 V-J signature model, with 85% to 90% sensitivity and roughly 81% specificity obtained in cross-validation and 80%/75% obtained in testing. In validation, the model predicted progression to ophthalmopathy a median of 6.5 months before onset, with roughly 71% sensitivity and about 75% specificity. A discovery cohort of about a hundred patients, 43 with Graves' ophthalmopathy and over 55 with stable Graves' hyperthyroidism, was used to find distinguishing TCR V-J signatures. Prospective prediction of ophthalmopathy was tested in an independent validation cohort of fewer than 20 hyperthyroidism patients and 17 patients who later progressed to ophthalmopathy. The 75 to 100 discovery patients were divided at random into training and test sets in a 7:3 ratio. In more than 5 Graves' hyperthyroidism patients, the study also compared T-cell repertoires from thyroid tissue with T-cell repertoires from blood. Following sampling, methimazole starting at 30 mg daily was given to hyperthyroidism patients, and high-dose intravenous methylprednisolone was given to ophthalmopathy patients. The libraries were constructed in a second round of multiplex PCR and then size-selected and purified. The libraries were sequenced on an Illumina HiSeq2000 using paired-end 100 bp reads. SOAPnuke was used to process the raw data, removing reads that contained adapters or uncalled bases, had a mean Phred below 15, or lacked an exact match to the constant primer or identifier. High-quality paired reads were merged using COPE v1.2.5, and each unique nucleotide sequence was defined as a clonotype. Clonotypes were aligned to IMGT TRBV, TRBD and TRBJ reference segments using MiTCR v1.1. Analysis was restricted to V-J combinations with a frequency above 0.0001, which covered 99.2% of repertoires. A TCS score was defined as the ratio of F50 (clonal expansion) to E x V (chaos), with BLOSUM62-based TCRdist applied between CDR3 peptides within each V-J. Welch's t-statistics and random forest reduced just over 500 V-J features to around 14, which were used in a naive Bayes classifier (R e1071). No statistical method was used to set the sample size in advance, and investigators knew the group allocation. According to the paper, TCR Vbeta CDR3 sequencing was carried out on some 140 peripheral blood samples, which came from approximately 41 ophthalmopathy, approximately 72 hyperthyroidism and 17 progressor patients.

This clonotype was sampled from a woman in her thirties with Graves disease. Donor details come from another sample of the same person, matched by shared clones. In this chain, TRBV27 is recombined with TRBJ2-7, and TRBD1 matches 8 of the central bases. The specimen comprised peripheral blood mononuclear cells (PBMCs), sampled at new diagnosis, from a patient treated with antithyroid drugs. The DNA sequence reads TGTGCCAGCGGCAGGGGGCTTGCCTACGAGCAGTACTTC. It specifies CASGRGLAYEQYF.